This TCR beta chain was captured in a study of T-cell memory formation after mild COVID-19. MiXCR, applied by TCRdb to the 5' RACE reads, yields one record per CDR3 protein. In the table there are 100,000 or so distinct CDR3 sequences, over 8.5% of which are singletons. The table lists this clonotype with a few counts. Germline trimming cut 3 bases from V and 7 bases from J; bases unmatched to any gene: 10. Germline CDR1 LGHNA, CDR2 YNFKEQ. CDR3 length: 16 residues. This receptor was obtained from a man younger than 35 who had mild COVID-19 (a few samples of this study predate the infection). Cell type and time point are not known. The rearrangement uses TRBV4-2 and TRBJ2-7; 12 nucleotides agree with TRBD1. Sequencing used PBMCs or a T cell subset sorted from them (not recorded which). CDR3 sequence reads: CASSHPRGQGAWEQYF. DNA of the CDR3: TGTGCCAGCAGCCACCCCCGGGGACAGGGGGCTTGGGAGCAGTACTTC.